This T cell receptor beta chain was recovered during a study of human T cells and chemical hapten exposure. This clonotype was detected a few times. CDR1 and CDR2 (germline): MNHEY, SVGAGI. The V and J ends lost 6 bases and 4 bases respectively, with 22 bases between them. CDR3 length: 16 residues. Each cDNA molecule in the library carried unique molecular identifiers. How the authors handled the data: From roughly 23,000 to 640,000 TCRs were found per sample, with a median of around 96,000. Using its own MiXCR run on the RACE reads, TCRdb lists one record per CDR3 protein. The V and J calls come from TCRdb's annotation, not from the publication. The data contain around 260,000 distinct CDR3 sequences, 7.5% to 10% of them singletons. Sample time point: pre-sensitization, week 0. Treatment noted: therapeutic diphenylcyclopropenone sensitization with weekly scalp DPC.

The specimen comprised whole blood, sampled in connection with sensitization to the hapten diphenylcyclopropenone (DPC). The receptor's source is a woman aged 40-49 years with alopecia areata. Some clones in this sample may be carry-over from other donors' samples. The rearrangement uses TRBV6-5 and TRBJ2-7, with D maybe TRBD1 (6 bases). The CDR3 loop reads CASRFDRSANSYEQYF. CDR3 bases: TGTGCCAGCAGATTCGACAGGTCAGCCAACTCGTACGAGCAGTACTTC.